Following are 4 T cell receptor beta chains from one sample sequenced in a study of CD8 T cells in Susac syndrome. Random hexamers were used to reverse transcribe about 0.45 to 1 ug of RNA. A single record per CDR3 protein comes from TCRdb applying MiXCR to the immunoSEQ multiplex PCR reads. The sample gives 400,000 to 550,000 distinct CDR3 sequences, around 83% of which show up once; around 0.12% is in the top ten. Material: CD8+ T cells from PBMCs. The receptor source for this set is a human donor with multiple sclerosis.

This chain uses TRBV12-3 or TRBV12-4 with TRBJ2-1, with no clear D. CDR3 length: 12 amino acids. With 5 bases removed from V and 8 bases from J, the gap between germline ends came to 10 bases. The CDR3 DNA sequence: TGTGCCAGCAGTCCCGCCGGGCATGAGCAGTTCTTC. This translates into CASSPAGHEQFF.

V usage is TRBV4-1 and J usage is TRBJ1-5, with D possibly TRBD1 on 6 matching bases. Germline V CDR1 and CDR2: MGHRA, YSYEKL. The CDR3 covers 14 residues. V lost 3 bases to trimming and J lost 3 bases, with 9 bases between them. CDR3 nucleotides: TGCGCCAGCAGCCAGGGACAATTCAATCAGCCCCAGCATTTT. Its protein product is CASSQGQFNQPQHF.

The genes are TRBV29-1 and TRBJ2-3, with D possibly TRBD1 on 6 matching bases. This CDR3 spans 14 amino acids. V dropped 5 bases and J dropped 2 bases, with 14 bases sitting between them. Germline CDR1 SQVTM, CDR2 ANQGSEA. The CDR3 loop reads CSVPNRANTDTQYF. The CDR3 DNA reads as TGCAGCGTTCCTAACAGGGCCAACACAGATACGCAGTATTTT.

The rearrangement joins TRBV18 to TRBJ2-7, with no clear D. The CDR3 runs 14 residues. From germline, CDR1 is KGHSH and CDR2 LQKENI. V lost 3 bases and J 6 bases, leaving 15 bases between the germline ends. CDR3 residues: CASSPSGPLGEQYF. For the CDR3, the DNA is TGTGCCAGCTCACCCTCGGGCCCTCTGGGCGAGCAGTACTTC.